The 20 T cell receptor beta chains in this list originate from one sample, sequenced in a study of cytomegalovirus exposure and HLA in healthy donors. Primers for the PCR totalled 60 Vbeta and 13 Jbeta. Repertoires were generated with immunoSEQ multiplex PCR, while TCRdb's copy carries only in-frame clones and drops some. The sample data list approximately 79,000 clones. Sequenced material: PBMCs. These receptors all come from a middle-aged man in good health and CMV-seronegative.

J is TRBJ2-7 and V is TRBV7-2, with D tentatively TRBD1 (5 bases). The germline CDR1 and CDR2 sequences are SGHTA and FQGNSA. V was cut by 1 base and J by 6 bases, with 16 bases left in between. This CDR3 region has 15 residues. The CDR3 loop is CASSLVVLVRAEQYF. The CDR3 coding sequence is TGTGCCAGCAGCTTAGTAGTCCTGGTCAGGGCCGAGCAGTACTTC.

The chain links TRBV7-2 to TRBJ2-7; TRBD2 might be the D (6 bases). This CDR3 has 15 amino acids. V lost 4 bases, J lost 4 bases, and 17 bases lay in between. Per the germline V gene, CDR1 is SGHTA and CDR2 is FQGNSA. The CDR3 DNA sequence: TGTGCCAGCAGCTCCGGTTTGGGACTGAAGTACGAGCAGTACTTC. It yields the protein CASSSGLGLKYEQYF.

This chain connects TRBV30 to TRBJ2-7; 9 nucleotides line up with TRBD1. Germline loops: CDR1 GTSNPN, CDR2 SVGIG (reference sequence). The CDR3 length is 14 residues. Losses at the gene ends were 5 bases for V and 7 bases for J; bases not matched to a gene: 12. In DNA, the CDR3 is TGTGCCTGGGCCGGGACAGGGAGTCGTTGGGAGCAGTACTTC. This sequence encodes CAWAGTGSRWEQYF.

This chain links TRBV30 with TRBJ1-1; D is undetermined. The V gene's germline CDR1 is GTSNPN and CDR2 SVGIG (reference sequence). CDR3 length: 13 amino acids. V lost 3 bases and J 3 bases, leaving 11 bases between the germline ends. The CDR3 sequence: CAWRPTVHTEAFF. The CDR3 coding sequence is TGTGCCTGGAGGCCTACGGTTCACACTGAAGCTTTCTTT.

The chain recombines TRBV2 with TRBJ2-5; TRBD2 aligns across 8 bases. The CDR3 is 15 residues long. Germline loops: CDR1 SNHLY, CDR2 FYNNEI. After removal of 3 bases from V and 5 bases from J, the junction contained 8 bases not matched to a gene. CDR3 amino acids: CASSDRGGSRETQYF. CDR3 nucleotide sequence: TGTGCCAGCAGTGACCGGGGGGGATCGAGGGAGACCCAGTACTTC.

The chain is built from TRBV9 and TRBJ2-7; 9 bases line up with TRBD1. The V segment lost 3 bases and the J segment 3 bases; nucleotides outside the gene matches: 4. The CDR3 sequence is 14 residues long. The germline V gene encodes CDR1 SGDLS and CDR2 YYNGEE. The CDR3 spells CASSAGGQGYEQYF. In DNA form, the CDR3 reads TGTGCCAGCAGCGCAGGGGGACAGGGCTACGAGCAGTACTTC.

This chain joins TRBV19 and TRBJ2-7; TRBD2 matches at 10 bases. The CDR3 sequence is 15 residues long. V dropped 5 bases and J dropped 3; count of bases not matched to a gene: 7. Looked up from germline, CDR1 is LNHDA and CDR2 is SQIVND (reference sequence). This CDR3 reads CASSPSSGSFYEQYF. The CDR3 DNA sequence: TGTGCCAGTAGTCCCTCTAGCGGGAGCTTCTACGAGCAGTACTTC.

The chain combines TRBV5-1 with TRBJ2-2; TRBD2 aligns across 10 bases. Germline CDR1 reads SGHRS; CDR2 reads YFSETQ. Unmatched junction bases numbered 4, after V lost 4 bases and J lost 1 base. This CDR3 has 16 amino acids. The CDR3 is CASSLLAGLNTGELFF. In DNA form, the CDR3 reads TGCGCCAGCAGCCTACTAGCGGGGCTGAACACCGGGGAGCTGTTTTTT.

The V call is TRBV1, the J call TRBJ2-3; the table's TRBD1 call for D was not verified on the DNA. TRBV1 is described as a pseudogene. The length of the CDR3 is 18 residues. This CDR3 is CTSSPLQQGSDSTDTQYF. CDR3 DNA sequence: TGCACCAGCAGCCCATTACAACAGGGAAGCGATAGCACAGATACGCAGTATTTT.

The chain employs TRBV10-2 and TRBJ2-4; 10 nucleotides align to TRBD2. V shed 6 bases, J shed 6 bases, and the junction held 5 bases outside the gene matches. Germline CDR1 and CDR2: WSHSY and SAAADI. CDR3 size: 14 residues. The CDR3 DNA reads TGCGCCAGCAGCCCCACTAGCGGGATAAACATTCAGTACTTC. Its translation is CASSPTSGINIQYF.

The CDR3 sequence is CASSHRTGGVVANEKLFF. CDR3 DNA sequence: TGTGCCAGCAGCCACCGGACAGGGGGGGTGGTAGCTAATGAAAAACTGTTTTTT. The gene calls are TRBV27 and TRBJ1-4; 10 bases agree with TRBD1. Germline V gene data show CDR1 as MNHEY and CDR2 as SMNVEV (reference sequence). The CDR3 is made up of 18 amino acids. With V trimmed by 6 bases and J by 3 bases, 13 bases remained unmatched.

This chain links TRBV25-1 with TRBJ1-1; D is perhaps TRBD1 (6 bases). The V gene's germline CDR1 is MGHDK and CDR2 SYGVNS. This CDR3 has 15 residues. Trimming removed 2 bases at V and 2 bases at J, with 12 bases between. The DNA of the CDR3 is TGTGCCAGCAGTGAACTCGGGACATCAAACACTGAAGCTTTCTTT. Residues: CASSELGTSNTEAFF. Full variable domain (outside the CDR3, taken from reference TRBV25-1 and TRBJ1-1): EADIYQTPRYLVIGTGKKITLECSQTMGHDKMYWYQQDPGMELHLIHYSYGVNSTEKGDLSSESTVSRIRTEHFPLTLESARPSHTSQYLCASSELGTSNTEAFFGQGTRLTVV.

The gene calls are TRBV5-6 and TRBJ2-7; TRBD2 agrees at 8 bases. Germline lookup yields CDR1 SGHDT and CDR2 YYEEEE. V lost 4 bases, J lost 7 bases, and 13 bases stayed unmatched. The CDR3 has 15 residues. The CDR3 loop reads CASSPPGLVGREQYF. The CDR3 region has the DNA TGTGCCAGCAGCCCCCCGGGACTAGTGGGCCGGGAGCAGTACTTC.

This chain connects TRBV19 to TRBJ1-4; TRBD1 aligns across 8 bases. The CDR3 loop spans 15 amino acids. Germline values: CDR1 LNHDA, CDR2 SQIVND (reference sequence). Germline trimming cut 5 bases from V and 4 bases from J; bases unmatched to any gene: 6. This chain's CDR3 is CASSSGQGVNEKLFF. Written as DNA, the CDR3 is TGTGCCAGTAGTTCCGGACAGGGAGTTAATGAAAAACTGTTTTTT.

V and J are TRBV11-2 and TRBJ1-1; 11 bases fit TRBD1. The ends lost 2 bases at V and 3 bases at J; junction bases unmatched: 11. Germline CDR1 and CDR2: SGHAT and FQNNGV. The CDR3 runs 18 residues. CDR3: CASSLHRGQGVVHTEAFF. The CDR3 DNA is TGTGCCAGCAGCTTACACCGGGGACAGGGGGTGGTTCACACTGAAGCTTTCTTT.

The chain combines TRBV7-2 with TRBJ1-2; D gene uncertain. V was pared by 1 base and J by 8 bases, with 8 bases between. There are 12 residues in the CDR3. Germline-derived CDR1 and CDR2 are SGHTA and FQGNSA. This CDR3 is CASSLVLEGYTF. CDR3 bases: TGTGCCAGCAGCTTAGTTTTGGAGGGCTACACCTTC.

J is TRBJ2-7 and V is TRBV30, with TRBD1 matching over 11 bases. Germline V lookup: CDR1 GTSNPN, CDR2 SVGIG (reference sequence). The V segment lost 1 base and the J segment 5 bases; nucleotides outside the gene matches: 1. The CDR3 loop spans 13 amino acids. In DNA, the CDR3 is TGTGCCTGGAGTGGGACAGGGGGCGACGAGCAGTACTTC. As protein: CAWSGTGGDEQYF.

The chain carries TRBV7-2 and TRBJ1-2; D possibly corresponds to TRBD1 (6 bases). The length of the CDR3 is 12 residues. CDR1 is SGHTA and CDR2 is FQGNSA in the germline V gene. The V end was cut by 2 bases, the J end by 8 bases, with 9 bases between. CDR3 loop: CASSLFDRGYTF. For the CDR3, the DNA is TGTGCCAGCAGCTTATTCGACAGGGGCTACACCTTC.

J is TRBJ2-7 and V is TRBV2, with 8 bases fitting TRBD1. J was trimmed by 1 base and V by 3 bases; bases with no gene match: 8. The germline CDR1 and CDR2 sequences are SNHLY and FYNNEI. The CDR3 totals 16 residues. CDR3 nucleotide sequence: TGTGCCAGCAGTGATCCCGGGACAGGTGTGTCCTACGAGCAGTACTTC. Translating gives CASSDPGTGVSYEQYF.

The chain employs TRBV25-1 and TRBJ2-6, with 7 nucleotides matching TRBD1. The CDR3 is 16 amino acids. V trimming: 5 bases; J trimming: 0 bases; junction bases outside the gene matches: 4. Germline CDR1 MGHDK, CDR2 SYGVNS. CDR3 region: CASSRAGGSGANVLTF. The CDR3 DNA sequence: TGTGCCAGCAGTAGAGCAGGGGGCTCTGGGGCCAACGTCCTGACTTTC.